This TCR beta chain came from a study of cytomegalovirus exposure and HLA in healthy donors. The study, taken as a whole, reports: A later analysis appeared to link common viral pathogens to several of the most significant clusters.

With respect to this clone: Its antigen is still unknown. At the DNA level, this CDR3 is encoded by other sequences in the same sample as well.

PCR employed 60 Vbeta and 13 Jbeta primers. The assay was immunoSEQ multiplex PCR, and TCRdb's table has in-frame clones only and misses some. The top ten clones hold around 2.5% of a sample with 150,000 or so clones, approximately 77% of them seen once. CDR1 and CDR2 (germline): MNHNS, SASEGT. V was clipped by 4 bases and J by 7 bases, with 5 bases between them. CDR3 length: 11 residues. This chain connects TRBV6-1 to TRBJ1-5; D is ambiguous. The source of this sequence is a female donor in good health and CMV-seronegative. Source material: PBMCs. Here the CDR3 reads CASSAYQPQHF. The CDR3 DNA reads TGTGCCAGCAGTGCCTACCAGCCCCAGCATTTT.